Listed below are T cell receptor beta chains from one sample, sequenced in a study of metastatic and nonmetastatic thyroid tumors. Through MiXCR, TCRdb re-clonotyped the PCR reads. The sample has approximately 90,000 clones, roughly 8.6% seen once; the top ten hold approximately 8.8%. The sample taken for sequencing was blood. All receptors come from a female donor with papillary thyroid cancer or a benign thyroid nodule (not recorded which). Some clones in this sample may be carry-over from other donors' samples. Both conserved end residues are part of each CDR3. Each record gives: clone size, V gene, D gene, J gene, CDR3 DNA, CDR3 protein. A D gene is named only where the DNA matches it firmly. Size values are once, few and many counts, or a class for expanded clones, and some rows have none.

>many|TRBV3-1|-|TRBJ2-3
TGTGCCAGCAGCCAAAGAAGGGGGGGGCTGGATACGCAGTATTTT
CASSQRRGGLDTQYF
>many|TRBV7-2|TRBD1|TRBJ2-2
TGTGCCAGCAGCTCCCAGGGGGATGTTTCCGGGGAGCTGTTTTTT
CASSSQGDVSGELFF
>many|TRBV12-3/TRBV12-4|-|TRBJ1-5
TGTGCCAGCAGCCCCTGGGCGGGGGGCGGTCAGCCCCAGCATTTT
CASSPWAGGGQPQHF
>many|TRBV20-1|TRBD2|TRBJ2-7
TGCAGTGCTAGAGAGTCCCTAGCGGTTCCCGAGCAGTACTTC
CSARESLAVPEQYF
>many|TRBV15|-|TRBJ1-6
TGTGCCACCAGCAGGGAACGATATTCACCCCTCCACTTT
CATSRERYSPLHF
>many|TRBV11-2|-|TRBJ2-7
TGTGCCAGCAGCTTGATTAGAGTAACCTACGAGCAGTACTTC
CASSLIRVTYEQYF
>many|TRBV9|TRBD2|TRBJ2-1
TGTGCCAGCAGCGTAGAACTAGCGTTCTACAATGAGCAGTTCTTC
CASSVELAFYNEQFF
>many|TRBV5-5|-|TRBJ2-2
TGTGCCAGCATCCGACAGTGGAGGGACACCGGGGAGCTGTTTTTT
CASIRQWRDTGELFF
>many|TRBV6-1|-|TRBJ2-7
TGTGCCAGCAGTGATAAGGGGGTGGACTCCTACGAGCAGTACTTC
CASSDKGVDSYEQYF
>many|TRBV6-1|-|TRBJ2-7
TGTGCCAGCAGAAAAAGGACATTAAGCTCCTACGAGCAGTACTTC
CASRKRTLSSYEQYF
>few|TRBV12-3/TRBV12-4|-|TRBJ1-2
TGTGCCAGCAGTTTAGACAGGGTGTCCTATGGCTACACCTTC
CASSLDRVSYGYTF
>many|TRBV11-2|-|TRBJ2-4
TGTGCCAGCAGCTTAGATGGTAGGACTATAAACATTCAGTACTTC
CASSLDGRTINIQYF
>-|TRBV20-1|TRBD1|TRBJ1-2
TGCAGTGCTTGGGACAGGAGTAACTATGGCTACACCTTC
CSAWDRSNYGYTF
>-|TRBV6-1|-|TRBJ2-1
TGTGCCAGCAGTACCGACAGGCCCAATGAGCAGTTCTTC
CASSTDRPNEQFF
>many|TRBV19|TRBD1|TRBJ2-7
TGTGCCAGTAGTATAACCTACCGACAGGGGTACACATACGAGCAGTACTTC
CASSITYRQGYTYEQYF
>many|TRBV6-1|-|TRBJ2-1
TGTGCCAGCAAGGGGATCGGCCATGAGCAGTTCTTC
CASKGIGHEQFF
>many|TRBV6-1|-|TRBJ2-2
TGTGCCAGCGAAAGGCAGGGTGGCACCGGGGAGCTGTTTTTT
CASERQGGTGELFF
>many|TRBV7-3|-|TRBJ2-1
TGTGCCAGCAGCTTGCTTGGGGGCCCGGCCGATGAGCAGTTCTTC
CASSLLGGPADEQFF
>few|TRBV7-6|-|TRBJ2-3
TGTGCCAGCAGCTTAGCGAGGGGTACTAATACGCAGTATTTT
CASSLARGTNTQYF
>many|TRBV10-1|-|TRBJ1-3
TGCGCCAGCAGTGACAGCCATGGAAACACCATATATTTT
CASSDSHGNTIYF
>many|TRBV28|-|TRBJ2-4
TGTGCCAGCAGTGAAGGTATCAAAAACATTCAGTACTTC
CASSEGIKNIQYF
>many|TRBV19|-|TRBJ1-2
TGTGCCAGTAGTAGGACAGTTGATGGCTACACCTTC
CASSRTVDGYTF
>many|TRBV7-9|TRBD2|TRBJ2-3
TGTGCCAGCAGCCCTGCTAGCGGGGGGGCAGATACGCAGTATTTT
CASSPASGGADTQYF
>few|TRBV29-1|-|TRBJ2-1
TGCAGCGTGCACAGGTTCCCCAACTACAATGAGCAGTTCTTC
CSVHRFPNYNEQFF
>many|TRBV12-3/TRBV12-4|-|TRBJ1-1
TGTGCCAGCAGTTTGTTCCAGAAAGTCACTGAAGCTTTCTTT
CASSLFQKVTEAFF
>many|TRBV2|TRBD1|TRBJ1-5
TGTGCCAGCAGGGGGGACAGAGGGCCTCAGCCCCAGCATTTT
CASRGDRGPQPQHF
>many|TRBV27|-|TRBJ2-7
TGTGCCAGCAACCTTTTCCCCGTAAGGGGTGGGGGTGACGAGCAGTACTTC
CASNLFPVRGGGDEQYF
>many|TRBV20-1|-|TRBJ1-6
TGCAGTGCTAGGGCGCGGGGGGGGCAAAATAATTCACCCCTCCACTTT
CSARARGGQNNSPLHF